Listed here are 22 T cell receptor beta chains from one sample, sequenced in a study of cytotoxic CD8 clonotypes in ibrutinib-treated CLL. Sequenced by immunoSEQ multiplex PCR; TCRdb stores in-frame clones only, minus some. The sample has some 10,000 clones, 70% to 80% seen once; the top ten hold more than 15%. The sample in question was PBMCs, obtained at disease progression, from a patient treated with ibrutinib. These receptors were obtained from a human donor with chronic lymphocytic leukemia.

V is TRBV27 and J is TRBJ2-5, with D possibly called TRBD1 or TRBD2 (6 bases each). The V end lost 2 bases, the J end lost 2 bases, and 15 bases lay between the germline ends. The CDR3 runs 16 residues. Germline-derived CDR1 and CDR2 are MNHEY and SMNVEV (reference sequence). DNA of the CDR3: TGTGCCAGCAGTTTAATCCGGCGGGACAAACAAGAGACCCAGTACTTC. This translates into CASSLIRRDKQETQYF.

The gene calls are TRBV6-6 and TRBJ1-6; D uncertain. Trimming left V 2 bases short and J 5 bases short, with 10 bases between. This CDR3 comprises 15 residues. Germline lookup yields CDR1 MNHNY and CDR2 SVGAGI (reference sequence). In DNA, the CDR3 is TGTGCCAGCAGTTACCGTTGGGTCCATAATTCACCCCTCCACTTT. Translated: CASSYRWVHNSPLHF.

This chain uses TRBV29-1 with TRBJ1-1; D is possibly TRBD1 (5 bases). CDR3 size: 13 residues. Trimming cost V 4 bases and J 9 bases, with 18 bases left between them. CDR1 and CDR2 from the germline V gene are SQVTM and ANQGSEA. DNA of the CDR3: TGCAGCGTTGCCCAGGGACTCCCGGGGCAAGCTTTCTTT. Translation: CSVAQGLPGQAFF.

V usage is TRBV7-2 and J usage is TRBJ2-7, with TRBD2 identical over 14 bases. The CDR3 spans 19 residues. Losses at the gene ends were 5 bases for V and 3 bases for J; bases not matched to a gene: 15. Germline V gene data show CDR1 as SGHTA and CDR2 as FQGNSA. The CDR3 nucleotides are TGTGCCAGCAGCCCCCAAGGTTGGACTAGCGGGAGGTCCTTCTACGAGCAGTACTTC. Protein product: CASSPQGWTSGRSFYEQYF.

This chain uses TRBV27 with TRBJ2-7; either TRBD1 or TRBD2 may fit D (5 bases each). Trimming removed 7 bases from V and 8 bases from J, with 18 bases in between. The CDR3 is 13 amino acids. Germline V gene data show CDR1 as MNHEY and CDR2 as SMNVEV (reference sequence). As DNA, the CDR3 is TGTGCCAGCACCGCACAATTCCCGGGACAGCAGTACTTC. Protein sequence: CASTAQFPGQQYF.

The rearrangement links TRBV29-1 to TRBJ2-7, with TRBD1 identical over 7 bases. The J segment lost 6 bases and the V segment lost 2 bases, leaving 13 bases of the junction unmatched. The CDR3 contains 15 residues. In germline, CDR1 is SQVTM, CDR2 ANQGSEA. The CDR3 reads CSVEIGGTGVGEQYF. The CDR3 bases are TGCAGCGTTGAAATTGGTGGAACAGGGGTAGGCGAGCAGTACTTC.

The CDR3 is CASSLKQGDEKLFF. CDR3 bases: TGTGCCAGCAGCTTGAAACAGGGAGACGAAAAACTGTTTTTT. This chain joins TRBV11-3 and TRBJ1-4; TRBD1 might be the D (6 bases). Trimming took off 3 bases at V and 8 bases at J, with 13 bases between the two ends. This CDR3 region has 14 residues. Germline lookup yields CDR1 SGHNT and CDR2 YENEEA. The full variable domain, completed using reference TRBV11-3 and TRBJ1-4, is EAGVVQSPRYKIIEKKQPVAFWCNPISGHNTLYWYLQNLGQGPELLIRYENEEAVDDSQLPKDRFSAERLKGVDSTLKIQPAELGDSAVYLCASSLKQGDEKLFFGSGTQLSVL.

The chain's CDR3 is CASNLRTLSGELFF. CDR3 in DNA: TGCGCCAGCAACCTACGGACCTTGAGCGGGGAGCTGTTTTTT. V and J are TRBV5-1 and TRBJ2-2; D gene unclear. Germline values: CDR1 SGHRS, CDR2 YFSETQ. Trimming cost V 6 bases and J 7 bases, with 16 bases left between them. This CDR3 has 14 amino acids.

J is TRBJ2-1 and V is TRBV2; the D gene is possibly TRBD2 (5 bases). Trimming took off 6 bases at V and 0 bases at J, with 12 bases between the two ends. CDR1 and CDR2 (germline): SNHLY, FYNNEI. The CDR3 is made up of 15 amino acids. The CDR3 DNA reads as TGTGCCAGCAGAAGTGGTGGGAGCTCCTACAATGAGCAGTTCTTC. It translates to CASRSGGSSYNEQFF. The whole variable domain, remainder taken from reference TRBV2 and TRBJ2-1, is EPEVTQTPSHQVTQMGQEVILRCVPISNHLYFYWYRQILGQKVEFLVSFYNNEISEKSEIFDDQFSVERPDGSNFTLKIRSTKLEDSAMYFCASRSGGSSYNEQFFGPGTRLTVL.

The chain is built from TRBV19 and TRBJ2-2; D is ambiguous. The germline V gene encodes CDR1 LNHDA and CDR2 SQIVND (reference sequence). V was shortened by 2 bases and J by 1 base, with 11 bases between the two germline ends. The CDR3 length is 16 residues. The CDR3 here is CASSIILPENTGELFF. The CDR3 DNA sequence: TGTGCCAGTAGTATAATCCTACCAGAGAACACCGGGGAGCTGTTTTTT.

The CDR3: CASSPQGMNTEAFF. The CDR3 DNA sequence: TGTGCCAGCAGCCCCCAGGGTATGAACACTGAAGCTTTCTTT. V gene TRBV9 combines with J gene TRBJ1-1, with a weak D call TRBD1 (5 bases). CDR1 and CDR2 (germline): SGDLS, YYNGEE. This CDR3 comprises 14 residues. Deletions cut 4 bases from V and 0 bases from J, with 10 bases between.

This chain connects TRBV6-5 to TRBJ2-5, with 7 bases that match TRBD1. Germline assignment: CDR1 MNHEY and CDR2 SVGAGI. The CDR3 loop spans 13 amino acids. V shed 6 bases, J shed 7 bases, and the junction held 8 bases outside the gene matches. The CDR3 nucleotides read TGTGCCAGCAGATGGACAGGACAGCTGACCCAGTACTTC. It is translated as CASRWTGQLTQYF.

With respect to this clone: Other DNA sequences in this specimen translate into the identical CDR3. V gene TRBV5-8 combines with J gene TRBJ1-5, with a weak D call TRBD1 (6 bases). V was cut by 0 bases and J by 6 bases, with 7 bases left in between. Germline-derived CDR1 and CDR2 are SGHTS and YDEGEE. This CDR3 is 13 amino acids long. CDR3 protein: CASSLGRGQPQHF. Written as DNA, the CDR3 is TGTGCCAGCAGCTTGGGCAGGGGTCAGCCCCAGCATTTT.

This clone was counted a few times. The chain recombines TRBV7-6 with TRBJ1-6; no clear D. This CDR3 region has 14 residues. V dropped 5 bases and J dropped 13 bases, with 18 bases sitting between them. The germline CDR1 and CDR2 sequences are SGHVS and FNYEAQ. The DNA for the CDR3 is TGTGCCAGCAGCGGCGACTCGGCCGGTACGCCCCTCCACTTT. Translating gives CASSGDSAGTPLHF. Using reference TRBV7-6 and TRBJ1-6 for the parts outside the CDR3, the full variable domain is GAGVSQSPRYKVTKRGQDVALRCDPISGHVSLYWYRQALGQGPEFLTYFNYEAQQDKSGLPNDRFSAERPEGSISTLTIQRTEQRDSAMYRCASSGDSAGTPLHFGNGTRLTVT.

The V gene is TRBV6-5, the J gene TRBJ2-3, with D hard to call. The V and J ends lost 4 bases and 2 bases respectively, with 4 bases between them. The CDR3 spans 12 residues. Per the germline V gene, CDR1 is MNHEY and CDR2 is SVGAGI. CDR3 in DNA: TGTGCCAGCAGTTCATACACAGATACGCAGTATTTT. This encodes CASSSYTDTQYF.

The V gene is TRBV18, the J gene TRBJ2-7, with 7 nucleotides matching TRBD2. Germline CDR1 is KGHSH and CDR2 is LQKENI. The CDR3 is 15 amino acids. J was trimmed by 2 bases and V by 2 bases; bases with no gene match: 6. CDR3 nucleotide sequence: TGTGCCAGCTCACCATTCGGGAGGAACGCCTACGAGCAGTACTTC. Residues: CASSPFGRNAYEQYF.

The J gene is TRBJ2-5, the V gene TRBV19; a weak D match, TRBD2 (5 bases). The V and J ends lost 6 bases and 4 bases respectively, with 18 bases between them. The CDR3 runs 15 residues. The germline V gene encodes CDR1 LNHDA and CDR2 SQIVND (reference sequence). The CDR3 region is CASSRASKRAETQYF. DNA for the CDR3: TGTGCCAGTAGCCGGGCTAGCAAAAGGGCAGAGACCCAGTACTTC.

This clone came up a few times. The chain is built from TRBV11-2 and TRBJ2-7; TRBD1 or TRBD2 may be the D gene (5 bases each). Germline CDR1 is SGHAT and CDR2 is FQNNGV. V was pared by 3 bases and J by 4 bases, with 16 bases between. The CDR3 consists of 15 residues. CDR3 sequence reads: CASSLELGDLYEQYF. In DNA, the CDR3 is TGTGCCAGCAGCTTGGAACTAGGGGATCTTTACGAGCAGTACTTC.

The chain uses TRBV10-1 and TRBJ2-3, with a weak D call TRBD2 (5 bases). Trimming removed 3 bases from V and 2 bases from J, with 12 bases in between. From germline, CDR1 is WNHNN and CDR2 SYGVQD (reference sequence). The CDR3 extends over 15 amino acids. This CDR3 is CASSDSTAVTDTQYF. CDR3 sequence (DNA): TGCGCCAGCAGTGACAGTACAGCGGTCACAGATACGCAGTATTTT.

This clone was counted once. The rearrangement uses TRBV4-2 and TRBJ2-3, with 8 bases matching TRBD2. The CDR3 consists of 17 residues. From germline, CDR1 is LGHNA and CDR2 YNFKEQ. After removal of 1 base from V and 2 bases from J, the junction contained 8 bases not matched to a gene. CDR3 protein: CASSQGGAGGPTDTQYF. As DNA, the CDR3 is TGTGCCAGCAGCCAAGGAGGCGCGGGGGGACCCACAGATACGCAGTATTTT.

This clone was observed a single time. This chain uses TRBV18 with TRBJ2-2; maybe TRBD2 (6 bases). Trimming stripped 5 bases from V and 5 bases from J, with 12 bases between. This CDR3 comprises 14 residues. Germline CDR1 KGHSH, CDR2 LQKENI. The CDR3 sequence: CASSGLEGTGELFF. The CDR3 DNA is TGTGCCAGCTCAGGACTGGAGGGGACCGGGGAGCTGTTTTTT.

The CDR3, as DNA: TGTGCCAGCAGCCCCCGACTAGCGTCGTACGAGCAGTACTTC. It encodes CASSPRLASYEQYF. The V call is TRBV14, the J call TRBJ2-7; 8 positions agree with TRBD2. V trimming: 4 bases; J trimming: 4 bases; junction bases outside the gene matches: 6. The V gene's germline CDR1 is SGHDN and CDR2 FVKESK. The CDR3 length is 14 residues.